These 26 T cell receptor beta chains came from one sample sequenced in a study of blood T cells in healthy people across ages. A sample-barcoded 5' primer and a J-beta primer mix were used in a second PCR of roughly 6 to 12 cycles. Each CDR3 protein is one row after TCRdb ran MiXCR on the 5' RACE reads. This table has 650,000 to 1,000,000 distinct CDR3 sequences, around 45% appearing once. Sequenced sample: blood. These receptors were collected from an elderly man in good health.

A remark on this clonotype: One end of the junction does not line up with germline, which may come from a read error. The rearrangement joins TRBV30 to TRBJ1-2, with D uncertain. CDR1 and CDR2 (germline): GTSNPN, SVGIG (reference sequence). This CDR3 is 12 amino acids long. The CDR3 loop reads CALSEERYGYTF. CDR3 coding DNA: TGTGCCTTGAGTGAGGAGCGCTATGGCTACACCTTC. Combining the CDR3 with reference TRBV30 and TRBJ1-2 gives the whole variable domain SQTIHQWPATLVQPVGSPLSLECTVEGTSNPNLYWYRQAAGRGLQLLFYSVGIGQISSEVPQNLSASRPQDRQFILSSKKLLLSDSGFYLCALSEERYGYTFGSGTRLTVV.

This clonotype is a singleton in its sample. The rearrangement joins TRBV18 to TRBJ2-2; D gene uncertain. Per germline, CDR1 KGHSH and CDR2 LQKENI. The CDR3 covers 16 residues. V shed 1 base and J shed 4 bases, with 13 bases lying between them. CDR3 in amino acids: CASSPRAGLRTGELFF. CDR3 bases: TGTGCCAGCTCACCACGGGCAGGCTTGCGCACCGGGGAGCTGTTTTTT.

CDR3 sequence: CASSHTGGEQYF. Here the CDR3 DNA reads TGTGCCAGCAGCCACACAGGGGGCGAGCAGTACTTC. The gene calls are TRBV3-1 and TRBJ2-7, with TRBD1 matching 8 bases. The V gene's germline CDR1 is LGHDT and CDR2 YNNKEL (reference sequence). The CDR3 sequence is 12 residues long. J was trimmed by 6 bases and V by 3 bases; bases with no gene match: 1.

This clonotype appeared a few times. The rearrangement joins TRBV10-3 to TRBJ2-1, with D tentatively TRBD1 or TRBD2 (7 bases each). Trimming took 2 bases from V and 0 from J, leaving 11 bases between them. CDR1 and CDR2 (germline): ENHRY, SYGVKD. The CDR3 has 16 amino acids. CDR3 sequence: CAISEQGDYSYNEQFF. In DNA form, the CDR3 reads TGTGCCATCAGTGAGCAGGGGGACTACTCCTACAATGAGCAGTTCTTC.

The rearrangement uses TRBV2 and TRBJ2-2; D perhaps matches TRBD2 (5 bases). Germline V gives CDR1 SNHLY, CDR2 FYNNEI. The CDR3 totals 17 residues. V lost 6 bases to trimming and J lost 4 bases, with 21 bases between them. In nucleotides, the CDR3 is TGTGCCAGCAGGGCCCTGTCGGGAATAACTCCCACCGGGGAGCTGTTTTTT. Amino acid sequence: CASRALSGITPTGELFF.

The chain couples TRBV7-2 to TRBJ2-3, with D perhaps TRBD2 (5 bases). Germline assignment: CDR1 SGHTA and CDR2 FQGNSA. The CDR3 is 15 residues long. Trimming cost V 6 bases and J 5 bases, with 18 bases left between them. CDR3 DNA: TGTGCCAGCAGGCGACGCGGGTTGCGGGTAGATACGCAGTATTTT. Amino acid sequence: CASRRRGLRVDTQYF.

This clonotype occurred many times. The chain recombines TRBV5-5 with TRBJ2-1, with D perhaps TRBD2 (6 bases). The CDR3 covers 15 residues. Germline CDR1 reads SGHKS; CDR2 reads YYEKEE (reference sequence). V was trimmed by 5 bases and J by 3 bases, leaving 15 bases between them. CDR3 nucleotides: TGTGCCAGCAGGCCCCGGGACTGGGGCTACAATGAGCAGTTCTTC. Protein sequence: CASRPRDWGYNEQFF.

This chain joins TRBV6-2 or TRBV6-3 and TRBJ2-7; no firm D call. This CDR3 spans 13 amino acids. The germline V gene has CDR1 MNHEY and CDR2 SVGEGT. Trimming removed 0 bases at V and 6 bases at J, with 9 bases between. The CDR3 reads CASSYSWSTEQYF. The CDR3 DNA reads TGTGCCAGCAGTTACTCCTGGTCGACCGAGCAGTACTTC.

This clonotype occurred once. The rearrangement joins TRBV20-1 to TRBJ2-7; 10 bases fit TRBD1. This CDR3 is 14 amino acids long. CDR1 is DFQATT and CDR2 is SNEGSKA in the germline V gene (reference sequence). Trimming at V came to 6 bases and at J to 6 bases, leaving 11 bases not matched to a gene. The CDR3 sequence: CSAQGGQGTFEQYF. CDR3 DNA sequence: TGCAGTGCGCAGGGGGGACAGGGGACCTTCGAGCAGTACTTC.

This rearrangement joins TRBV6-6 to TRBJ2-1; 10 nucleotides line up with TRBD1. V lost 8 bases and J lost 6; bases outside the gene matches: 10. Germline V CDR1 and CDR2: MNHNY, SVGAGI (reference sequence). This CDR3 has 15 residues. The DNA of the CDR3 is TGTGCCAGCGCAGCCCCGGGACAGGGGACCAATGAGCAGTTCTTC. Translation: CASAAPGQGTNEQFF.

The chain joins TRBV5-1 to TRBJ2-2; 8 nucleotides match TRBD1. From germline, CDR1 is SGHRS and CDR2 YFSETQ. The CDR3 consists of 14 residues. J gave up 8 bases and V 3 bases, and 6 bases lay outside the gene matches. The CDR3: CASSSQGALGELFF. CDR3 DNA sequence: TGCGCCAGCAGCTCCCAGGGGGCGTTAGGGGAGCTGTTTTTT.

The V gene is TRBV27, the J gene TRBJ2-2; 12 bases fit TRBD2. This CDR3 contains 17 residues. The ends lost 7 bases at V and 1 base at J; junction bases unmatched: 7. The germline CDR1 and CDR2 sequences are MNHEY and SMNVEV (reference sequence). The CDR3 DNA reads TGTGCCAGCAACGTTCGGACTAGCGGGGTGAACACCGGGGAGCTGTTTTTT. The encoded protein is CASNVRTSGVNTGELFF.

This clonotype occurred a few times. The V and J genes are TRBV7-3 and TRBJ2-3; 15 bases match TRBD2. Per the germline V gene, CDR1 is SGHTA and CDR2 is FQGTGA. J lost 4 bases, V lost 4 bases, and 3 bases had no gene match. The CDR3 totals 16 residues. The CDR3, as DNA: TGTGCCAGCAGCTCCGGACTAGCGGGAGGGTCAGATACGCAGTATTTT. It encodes CASSSGLAGGSDTQYF.

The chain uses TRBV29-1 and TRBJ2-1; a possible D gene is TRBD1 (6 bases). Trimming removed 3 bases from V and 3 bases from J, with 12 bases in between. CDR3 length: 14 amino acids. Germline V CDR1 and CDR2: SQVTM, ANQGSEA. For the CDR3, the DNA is TGCAGCGTTGAGTCAGGGGTAGGCTACAATGAGCAGTTCTTC. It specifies CSVESGVGYNEQFF.

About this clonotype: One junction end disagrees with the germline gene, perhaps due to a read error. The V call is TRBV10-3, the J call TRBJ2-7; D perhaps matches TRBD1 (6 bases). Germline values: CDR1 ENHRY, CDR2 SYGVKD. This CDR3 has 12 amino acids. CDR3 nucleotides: TGTGCCATCCGGACAGAAAACTACGAGCGGTACTTC. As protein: CAIRTENYERYF.

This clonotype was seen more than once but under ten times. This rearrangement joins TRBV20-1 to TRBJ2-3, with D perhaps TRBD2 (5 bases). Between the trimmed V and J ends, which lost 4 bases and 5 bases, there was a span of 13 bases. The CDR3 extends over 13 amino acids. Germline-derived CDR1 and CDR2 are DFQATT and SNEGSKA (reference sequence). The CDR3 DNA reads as TGCAGTGCTACTGGGAGCGTGAGAGATACGCAGTATTTT. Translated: CSATGSVRDTQYF.

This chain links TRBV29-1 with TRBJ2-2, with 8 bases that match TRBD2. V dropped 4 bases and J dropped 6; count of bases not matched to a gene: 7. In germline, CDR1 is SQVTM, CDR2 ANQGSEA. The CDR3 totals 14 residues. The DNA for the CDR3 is TGCAGCGTTGTGATTAGCGGGATCGCCGGGGAGCTGTTTTTT. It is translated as CSVVISGIAGELFF.

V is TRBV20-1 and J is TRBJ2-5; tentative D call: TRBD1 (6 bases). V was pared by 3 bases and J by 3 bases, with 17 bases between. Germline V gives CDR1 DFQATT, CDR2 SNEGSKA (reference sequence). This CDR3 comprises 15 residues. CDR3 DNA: TGCAGTGCTAGCAGGGGTTGGCAGGGAAAAGAGACCCAGTACTTC. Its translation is CSASRGWQGKETQYF.

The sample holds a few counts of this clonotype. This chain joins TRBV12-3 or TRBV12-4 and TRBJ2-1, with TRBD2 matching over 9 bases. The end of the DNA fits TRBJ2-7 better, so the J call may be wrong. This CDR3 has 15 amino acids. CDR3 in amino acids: CASRPQGLAYNEQYF. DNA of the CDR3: TGTGCCAGCAGACCTCAGGGACTAGCCTACAATGAGCAGTACTTC.

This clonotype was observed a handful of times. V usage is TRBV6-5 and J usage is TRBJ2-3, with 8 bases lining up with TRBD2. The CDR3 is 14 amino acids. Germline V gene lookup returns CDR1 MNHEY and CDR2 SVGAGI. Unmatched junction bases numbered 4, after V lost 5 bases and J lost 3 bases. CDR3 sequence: CASSRTSRTDTQYF. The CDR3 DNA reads TGTGCCAGCAGTAGGACTAGCAGGACAGATACGCAGTATTTT.

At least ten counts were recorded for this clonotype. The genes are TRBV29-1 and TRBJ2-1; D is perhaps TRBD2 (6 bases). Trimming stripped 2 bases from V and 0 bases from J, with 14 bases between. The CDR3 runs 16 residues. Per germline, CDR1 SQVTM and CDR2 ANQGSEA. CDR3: CSVEWREGYSYNEQFF. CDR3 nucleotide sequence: TGCAGCGTTGAATGGCGGGAAGGTTACTCCTACAATGAGCAGTTCTTC.

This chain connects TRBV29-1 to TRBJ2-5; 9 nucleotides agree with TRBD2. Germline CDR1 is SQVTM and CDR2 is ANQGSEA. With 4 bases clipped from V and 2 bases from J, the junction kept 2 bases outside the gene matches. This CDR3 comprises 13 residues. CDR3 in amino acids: CSVGLAGQETQYF. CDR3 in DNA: TGCAGCGTTGGTCTAGCGGGGCAAGAGACCCAGTACTTC.

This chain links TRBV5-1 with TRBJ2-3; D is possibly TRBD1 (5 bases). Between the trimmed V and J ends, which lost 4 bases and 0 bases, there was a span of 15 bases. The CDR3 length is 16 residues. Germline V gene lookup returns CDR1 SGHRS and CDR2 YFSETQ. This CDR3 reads CASSRDSPSSTDTQYF. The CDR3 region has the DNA TGCGCCAGCAGCCGTGACAGTCCTTCTAGCACAGATACGCAGTATTTT.

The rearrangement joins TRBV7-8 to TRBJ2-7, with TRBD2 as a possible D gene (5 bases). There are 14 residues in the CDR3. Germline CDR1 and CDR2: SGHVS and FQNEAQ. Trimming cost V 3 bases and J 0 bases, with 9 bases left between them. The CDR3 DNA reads TGTGCCAGCAGCTTTAGGGAGCCCTCCTACGAGCAGTACTTC. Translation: CASSFREPSYEQYF. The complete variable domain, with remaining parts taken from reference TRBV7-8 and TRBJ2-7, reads GAGVSQSPRYKVAKRGQDVALRCDPISGHVSLFWYQQALGQGPEFLTYFQNEAQLDKSGLPSDRFFAERPEGSVSTLKIQRTQQEDSAVYLCASSFREPSYEQYFGPGTRLTVT.

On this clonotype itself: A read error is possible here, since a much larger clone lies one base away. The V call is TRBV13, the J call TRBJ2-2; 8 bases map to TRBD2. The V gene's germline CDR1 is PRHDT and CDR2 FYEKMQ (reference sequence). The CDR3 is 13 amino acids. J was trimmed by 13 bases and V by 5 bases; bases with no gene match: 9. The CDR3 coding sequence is TGTGCCAGCAGCATCCAAGCGGGAGATGCGCTGTTTTTT. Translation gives CASSIQAGDALFF.

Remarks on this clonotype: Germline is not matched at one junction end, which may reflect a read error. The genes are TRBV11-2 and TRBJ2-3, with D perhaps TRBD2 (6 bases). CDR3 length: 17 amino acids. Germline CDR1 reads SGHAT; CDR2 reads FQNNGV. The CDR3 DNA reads TGTGCCAGCAGCTTAGTCGGGTGGGGCGGAGGGCCAGAGACGCAGTATTTT. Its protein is CASSLVGWGGGPETQYF.